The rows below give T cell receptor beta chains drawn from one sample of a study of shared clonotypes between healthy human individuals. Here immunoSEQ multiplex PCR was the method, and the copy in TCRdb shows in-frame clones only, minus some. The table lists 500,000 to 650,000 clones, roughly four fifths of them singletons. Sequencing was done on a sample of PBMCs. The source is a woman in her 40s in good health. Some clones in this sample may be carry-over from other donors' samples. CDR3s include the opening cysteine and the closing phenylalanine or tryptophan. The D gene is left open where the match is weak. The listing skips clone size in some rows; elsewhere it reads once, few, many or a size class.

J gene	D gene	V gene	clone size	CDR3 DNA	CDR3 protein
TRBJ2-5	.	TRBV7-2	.	TGTGCCAGCAGCTCGACAGGCCAAGAGACCCAGTACTTC	CASSSTGQETQYF
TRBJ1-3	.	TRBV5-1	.	TGCGCCAGCAGCTTGGGTCAGAGCTCTGGAAACACCATATATTTT	CASSLGQSSGNTIYF
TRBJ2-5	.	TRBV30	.	TGTGCCTGGAGTGTACAGGGTGGGAGCGGGCTCGAGACCCAGTACTTC	CAWSVQGGSGLETQYF
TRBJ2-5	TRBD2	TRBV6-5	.	TGTGCCAGCAGTTCGTTCGGGAGGGCCGGGGAGACCCAGTACTTC	CASSSFGRAGETQYF
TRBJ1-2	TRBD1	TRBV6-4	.	TGTGCCAGCAGAGCACAGGGGGCTCATGGCTACACCTTC	CASRAQGAHGYTF
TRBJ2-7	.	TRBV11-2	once	TGTGCCAGCAGAATAAAAGGGGGGACTGGCTCCTACGAGCAGTACTTC	CASRIKGGTGSYEQYF
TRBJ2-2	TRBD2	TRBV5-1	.	TGCGCCAGCAGCTTGGCCGGACTAGCGGGAGGAAAAGCCGGGGAGCTGTTTTTT	CASSLAGLAGGKAGELFF
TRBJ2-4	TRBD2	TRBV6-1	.	TGTGCCAGCAGTGGAGCCCCTAGCGGGAAGTACTTC	CASSGAPSGKYF
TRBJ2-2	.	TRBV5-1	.	TGCGCCAGCAGCTTAGGAGGGGCGCGGACCGGGGAGCTGTTTTTT	CASSLGGARTGELFF
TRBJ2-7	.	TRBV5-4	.	TGTGCCAGCAGCCGTCGGGAACGTGGCGAGCAGTACTTC	CASSRRERGEQYF
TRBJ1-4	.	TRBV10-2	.	TGCGCCAGCAGTGAGGGACTGACGGAACTGTTTTTT	CASSEGLTELFF
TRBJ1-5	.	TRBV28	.	TGTGCCAGCAGTTTAAATGGGGGGGAGCAGTTCAATCAGCCCCAGCATTTT	CASSLNGGEQFNQPQHF
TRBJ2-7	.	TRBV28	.	TGTGCCAGCAGTTTCGGAGAGTACGAGCAGTACTTC	CASSFGEYEQYF
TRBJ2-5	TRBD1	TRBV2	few	TGTGCCAGCGGGGACAGGTCGTCCCAAGAGACCCAGTACTTC	CASGDRSSQETQYF
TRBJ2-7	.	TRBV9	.	TGTGCCAGCAGCGGCCCAGTTGGCGAGCAGTACTTC	CASSGPVGEQYF
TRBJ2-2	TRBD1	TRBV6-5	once	TGTGCCAGCAGTTACTCTCCAAGGGGGCTCACCGGGGAGCTGTTTTTT	CASSYSPRGLTGELFF
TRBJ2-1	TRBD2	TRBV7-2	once	TGTGCCAGCAGCTTAGGTAGCGGGAGTTGGAATGAGCAGTTCTTC	CASSLGSGSWNEQFF
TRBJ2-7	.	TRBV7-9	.	TGTGCCAGCAGCCCTGCCTCCAGAAGCTCCTACGAGCAGTACTTC	CASSPASRSSYEQYF
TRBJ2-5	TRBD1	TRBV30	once	TGTGCCTGGAGTAGAGGGGGCGGAGGGACCCAGTACTTC	CAWSRGGGGTQYF
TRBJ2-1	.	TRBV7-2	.	TGTGCCAGCAGCCGAGTGGGATCCTACAATGAGCAGTTCTTC	CASSRVGSYNEQFF
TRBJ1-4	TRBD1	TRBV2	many	TGTGCCAGCAGTGAACAGGGGGCGCGTAATGAAAAACTGTTTTTT	CASSEQGARNEKLFF
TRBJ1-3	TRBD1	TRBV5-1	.	TGCGCCAGCAGCCGCGGGACAGGGAGAGGAAACACCATATATTTT	CASSRGTGRGNTIYF
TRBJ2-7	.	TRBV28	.	TGTGCCAGCAGTTCGCCCCCCGCTATTACCTCCTACGAGCAGTACTTC	CASSSPPAITSYEQYF
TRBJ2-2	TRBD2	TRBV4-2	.	TGTGCCAGCAGCCGATTAGCGGGAGGGCCACACGGGGAGCTGTTTTTT	CASSRLAGGPHGELFF
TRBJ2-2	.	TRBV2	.	TGTGCCAGCAGAAGTCTGACGAACACCGGGGAGCTGTTTTTT	CASRSLTNTGELFF
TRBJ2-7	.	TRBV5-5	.	TGTGCCAGCAGCTCCTCGCAAATAGGACTCCACGAGCAGTACTTC	CASSSSQIGLHEQYF
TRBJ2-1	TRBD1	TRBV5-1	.	TGCGCCAGCAGCTTGGAACCTACAGGGGGAGGGCAGTTCTTC	CASSLEPTGGGQFF
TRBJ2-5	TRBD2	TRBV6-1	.	TGTGCCAGTCGGCTGGTGGCGGGAGGAGAGACCCAGTACTTC	CASRLVAGGETQYF
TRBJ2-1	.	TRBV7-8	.	TGTGCCAGCAGCTTATACCGGGACTCACTAAATGAGCAGTTCTTC	CASSLYRDSLNEQFF
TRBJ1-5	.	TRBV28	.	TGTGCCAGCAGTTTATCCCCCGACGTGCAGCCCCAGCATTTT	CASSLSPDVQPQHF
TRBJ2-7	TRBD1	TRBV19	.	TGTGCCAGTAGCGGGACAGGGATCTCCTACGAGCAGTACTTC	CASSGTGISYEQYF
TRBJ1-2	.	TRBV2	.	TGTGCCAGCAGCGCGGGTCCTGGCTATGGCTACACCTTC	CASSAGPGYGYTF
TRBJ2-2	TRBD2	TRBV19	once	TGTGCCAGTAGTTCGGGGAGGGCCCTCGTAGGTAGAACCGGGGAGCTGTTTTTT	CASSSGRALVGRTGELFF
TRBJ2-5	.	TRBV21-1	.	TGTGCCAGCAGCAAAGCTCGTGAGACCCAGTACTTC	CASSKARETQYF
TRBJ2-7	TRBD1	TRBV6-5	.	TGTGCCAGCAGCCGAGACAGGGGTAGTTACGAGCAGTACTTC	CASSRDRGSYEQYF
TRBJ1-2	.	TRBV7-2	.	TGTGCCAGCAGCCTCTGGGCAGGGCGAGCGAACTATGGCTACACCTTC	CASSLWAGRANYGYTF
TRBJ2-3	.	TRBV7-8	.	TGTGCCAGCAGCACCGAGGCGGGGCTGGGGGATACGCAGTATTTT	CASSTEAGLGDTQYF
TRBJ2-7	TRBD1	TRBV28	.	TGTGCCAGCAGCCGACCCACCCTGACAGGGGGCTCGTACGAGCAGTACTTC	CASSRPTLTGGSYEQYF
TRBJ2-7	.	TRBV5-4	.	TGTGCCAGTTCAACAGGTGGGGTCTCCTACGAGCAGTACTTC	CASSTGGVSYEQYF
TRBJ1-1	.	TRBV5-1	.	TGCGCCAGCCGGGAAACATCAAACACTGAAGCTTTCTTT	CASRETSNTEAFF
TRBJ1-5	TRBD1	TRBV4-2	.	TGTGCCAGCAGCCAAGATTTAGGGGGCGGGCAGCCCCAGCATTTT	CASSQDLGGGQPQHF
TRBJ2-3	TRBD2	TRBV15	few	TGTGCCACCAGCAGAGATATCGTGACCGGGACTAGCGAAGCAGATACGCAGTATTTT	CATSRDIVTGTSEADTQYF
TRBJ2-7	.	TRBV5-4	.	TGTGCCAGCAGCCCATCCCCGGGACAACAATCCTACGAGCAGTACTTC	CASSPSPGQQSYEQYF
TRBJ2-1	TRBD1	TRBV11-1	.	TGTGCCAGCAGCTTAGTGACAGGGGCGCGTTTCAATGAGCAGTTCTTC	CASSLVTGARFNEQFF
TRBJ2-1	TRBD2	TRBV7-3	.	TGTGCCAGCAGCATCCCTCAAGCGGGAGGGTTGAATGAGCAGTTCTTC	CASSIPQAGGLNEQFF
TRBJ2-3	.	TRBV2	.	TGTGCCAGCAGCCGGGGACTCAGCACAGATACGCAGTATTTT	CASSRGLSTDTQYF
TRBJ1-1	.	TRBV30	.	TGTGCCTGGAGTCCAGGGAACACTGAAGCTTTCTTT	CAWSPGNTEAFF
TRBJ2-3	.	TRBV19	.	TGTGCCAGTAGAGGTGAAGGGTTAGATACGCAGTATTTT	CASRGEGLDTQYF
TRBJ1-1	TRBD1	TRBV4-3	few	TGCGCCAGCAGCCGCAGACAGGGGGCTCGAGGTGAAGCTTTCTTT	CASSRRQGARGEAFF
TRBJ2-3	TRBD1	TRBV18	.	TGTGCCAGCTCACCCGGGACAGGGGGAACGGCGTATACGCAGTATTTT	CASSPGTGGTAYTQYF